Presented here are 23 T cell receptor beta chains from one specimen sequenced in a study of CD8+ T cells in alopecia areata. After isolation, RNA underwent reverse transcription to generate cDNA as the sequencing template. Assay: immunoSEQ multiplex PCR; the TCRdb copy retains only in-frame clones and omits some. The sample holds about 120,000 clones, roughly 50% seen once. Sequences were derived from CD8+ T cells sorted from blood, sampled at week 0. These receptors were taken from a human donor with alopecia areata.

CDR3 bases: TGTGCCAGCAGCTTAGACAGCCCAGCCCAAGAGACCCAGTACTTC. This sequence encodes CASSLDSPAQETQYF. The chain carries TRBV7-9 and TRBJ2-5; D is ambiguous. The V gene's germline CDR1 is SEHNR and CDR2 FQNEAQ (reference sequence). The CDR3 runs to 15 residues. Trimming cost V 1 base and J 1 base, with 10 bases left between them. Based on the CDR3 plus reference TRBV7-9 and TRBJ2-5, the full variable domain is DTGVSQNPRHKITKRGQNVTFRCDPISEHNRLYWYRQTLGQGPEFLTYFQNEAQLEKSRLLSDRFSAERPKGSFSTLEIQRTEQGDSAMYLCASSLDSPAQETQYFGPGTRLLVL.

The V and J genes are TRBV29-1 and TRBJ1-1, with 10 bases lining up with TRBD1. The germline V gene encodes CDR1 SQVTM and CDR2 ANQGSEA. The junction had 3 bases not matched to a gene; V was cut back by 1 base and J by 4 bases. The CDR3 covers 14 residues. CDR3 DNA sequence: TGCAGCGTTGAAGGGGACAGGGGCCCCACTGAAGCTTTCTTT. Its protein product is CSVEGDRGPTEAFF.

J is TRBJ2-7 and V is TRBV29-1; maybe TRBD1 (7 bases). Germline CDR1 SQVTM, CDR2 ANQGSEA. Trimming cost V 6 bases and J 3 bases, with 15 bases left between them. The CDR3 is 13 residues long. The DNA of the CDR3 is TGCAGCGTGGAGGGGACAGAGGACTACGAGCAGTACTTC. This encodes CSVEGTEDYEQYF.

This clone has just a few counts. This chain links TRBV7-9 with TRBJ1-1; 9 bases match TRBD1. The CDR3 loop spans 12 amino acids. Germline assignment: CDR1 SEHNR and CDR2 FQNEAQ (reference sequence). CDR3 region: CRGQGMNTEAFF. The CDR3 region has the DNA TGTAGGGGACAGGGAATGAACACTGAAGCTTTCTTT.

V usage is TRBV5-6 and J usage is TRBJ1-1, with 9 positions matching TRBD1. The CDR3 has 13 amino acids. V gave up 3 bases and J gave up 5 bases; unmatched junction bases: 2. CDR1 is SGHDT and CDR2 is YYEEEE in the germline V gene. The CDR3 sequence: CASSWGTGTEAFF. The CDR3 DNA reads as TGTGCCAGCAGCTGGGGGACAGGGACTGAAGCTTTCTTT.

This clone was found a few times. The J gene is TRBJ2-4, the V gene TRBV29-1; no firm D call. V lost 0 bases to trimming and J lost 0 bases, with 6 bases between them. CDR1 and CDR2 (germline): SQVTM, ANQGSEA. This CDR3 contains 14 residues. DNA of the CDR3: TGCAGCGTTGAAGAAGGCACAGCCAAAAACATTCAGTACTTC. It translates to CSVEEGTAKNIQYF.

The chain uses TRBV27 and TRBJ2-7; 7 positions agree with TRBD2. Germline assignment: CDR1 MNHEY and CDR2 SMNVEV (reference sequence). V lost 2 bases and J lost 6; bases outside the gene matches: 7. The CDR3 has 14 amino acids. CDR3 nucleotides: TGTGCCAGCAGTTTAGCCGCGGGGGTTGGCGAGCAGTACTTC. This codes for CASSLAAGVGEQYF.

There are a few counts of this clone. The chain has TRBV27 and TRBJ2-7; D is possibly TRBD2 (6 bases). Germline assignment: CDR1 MNHEY and CDR2 SMNVEV (reference sequence). The CDR3 is made up of 15 amino acids. Trimming stripped 4 bases from V and 1 base from J, with 14 bases between. The CDR3 coding sequence is TGTGCCAGCAGTTACACCGGGACTGCATCCTACGAGCAGTACTTC. Residues: CASSYTGTASYEQYF.

The J gene is TRBJ2-3, the V gene TRBV10-3; 7 bases are a match to TRBD1. The CDR3 has 15 amino acids. CDR1 is ENHRY and CDR2 is SYGVKD in the germline V gene. The J segment lost 0 bases and the V segment lost 5 bases, leaving 5 bases of the junction unmatched. CDR3 sequence (DNA): TGTGCCATCAGTACCGGGACAGCGAGCACAGATACGCAGTATTTT. Translation gives CAISTGTASTDTQYF.

The chain's CDR3 is CASVELRGGDTEAFF. CDR3 nucleotides: TGTGCCAGCGTCGAACTCAGGGGCGGGGACACTGAAGCTTTCTTT. The rearrangement uses TRBV2 and TRBJ1-1; TRBD1 might be the D (6 bases). CDR3 length equals 15 residues. CDR1 SNHLY and CDR2 FYNNEI come from the germline V gene. V was clipped by 8 bases and J by 3 bases, with 19 bases between them.

The chain joins TRBV13 to TRBJ2-4, with D tentatively TRBD2 (5 bases). Germline-derived CDR1 and CDR2 are PRHDT and FYEKMQ (reference sequence). The CDR3 sequence is 11 residues long. Trimming stripped 4 bases from V and 9 bases from J, with 7 bases between. CDR3: CASSSGLIQYF. The CDR3 DNA follows: TGTGCCAGCAGCTCAGGACTCATTCAGTACTTC.

This clone was seen only a few times. The rearrangement links TRBV10-2 to TRBJ2-2; 11 nucleotides align to TRBD2. The V and J ends lost 6 bases and 1 base, in that order; junction bases with no gene match: 4. Germline values: CDR1 WSHSY, CDR2 SAAADI. This CDR3 region has 16 residues. CDR3 nucleotides: TGCGCCAGCAGCGTTGGACTAGCGGGGAACACCGGGGAGCTGTTTTTT. It codes for CASSVGLAGNTGELFF.

The chain joins TRBV27 to TRBJ1-1, with unresolved D. V gave up 10 bases and J gave up 0 bases, with 12 bases separating them. Germline CDR1 is MNHEY and CDR2 is SMNVEV (reference sequence). CDR3 length: 13 residues. CDR3 in amino acids: CATRGQLNTEAFF. The CDR3 DNA reads TGTGCCACCCGCGGGCAGCTGAACACTGAAGCTTTCTTT.

The V gene is TRBV30, the J gene TRBJ1-1; D not certain. Germline lookup yields CDR1 GTSNPN and CDR2 SVGIG (reference sequence). The CDR3 covers 12 residues. V lost 4 bases and J 11 bases, leaving 17 bases between the germline ends. CDR3 amino acids: CAWNTSPLLAFF. The CDR3 nucleotides are TGTGCCTGGAATACGTCGCCGCTGTTGGCTTTCTTT.

This clone was counted only a few times. This chain joins TRBV5-6 and TRBJ1-5; D remains ambiguous. The germline V gene has CDR1 SGHDT and CDR2 YYEEEE. The V end was cut by 0 bases, the J end by 3 bases, with 7 bases between. The CDR3 consists of 14 residues. The CDR3 loop reads CASSLVADNQPQHF. Written as DNA, the CDR3 is TGTGCCAGCAGCTTGGTGGCAGACAATCAGCCCCAGCATTTT. Supplemented by reference TRBV5-6 and TRBJ1-5, the full variable domain reads DAGVTQSPTHLIKTRGQQVTLRCSPKSGHDTVSWYQQALGQGPQFIFQYYEEEERQRGNFPDRFSGHQFPNYSSELNVNALLLGDSALYLCASSLVADNQPQHFGDGTRLSIL.

The V and J genes are TRBV7-9 and TRBJ2-3; no clear D. V was pared by 1 base and J by 1 base, with 9 bases between. CDR1 and CDR2 (germline): SEHNR, FQNEAQ (reference sequence). The CDR3 has 15 residues. CDR3 residues: CASSLGAVGTDTQYF. The CDR3 DNA sequence: TGTGCCAGCAGCTTAGGGGCCGTTGGCACAGATACGCAGTATTTT.

This CDR3 is CASSLSRGPKYF. Written as DNA, the CDR3 is TGTGCCAGCAGTTTATCACGGGGCCCCAAGTACTTC. V usage is TRBV27 and J usage is TRBJ2-5; TRBD1 or TRBD2 may be the D gene (5 bases each). V lost 0 bases and J lost 12, with 11 bases in between. Germline V gives CDR1 MNHEY, CDR2 SMNVEV (reference sequence). This CDR3 contains 12 residues.

In DNA, the CDR3 is TGTGCCAGCAGTCTCCGGGACACCTACACAGATACGCAGTATTTT. Its protein is CASSLRDTYTDTQYF. The chain employs TRBV6-5 and TRBJ2-3; the D gene is possibly TRBD1 (6 bases). This CDR3 is built from 15 residues. CDR1 MNHEY and CDR2 SVGAGI come from the germline V gene. V was trimmed by 5 bases and J by 2 bases, leaving 14 bases between them.

This clone showed up just a few times. This chain links TRBV29-1 with TRBJ2-4; tentatively, D is TRBD2 (6 bases). There are 12 residues in the CDR3. Germline values: CDR1 SQVTM, CDR2 ANQGSEA. The V end lost 8 bases, the J end lost 6 bases, and 14 bases lay between the germline ends. CDR3 coding DNA: TGCAGCTTCAGGGAGGTCAGAAACATTCAGTACTTC. This codes for CSFREVRNIQYF.

The chain employs TRBV29-1 and TRBJ2-4, with 7 bases lining up with TRBD1. The CDR3 spans 14 residues. In germline, CDR1 is SQVTM, CDR2 ANQGSEA. With 0 bases clipped from V and 6 bases from J, the junction kept 5 bases outside the gene matches. The CDR3 is CSVEDRGFGNIQYF. CDR3 sequence (DNA): TGCAGCGTTGAAGACAGGGGGTTTGGAAACATTCAGTACTTC.

A few counts support this clone. The chain joins TRBV4-3 to TRBJ2-1, with a possible D match to TRBD1 (7 bases). Germline V gene lookup returns CDR1 LGHNA and CDR2 YSLEER. The CDR3 totals 15 residues. V lost 11 bases and J lost 4, with 21 bases in between. The CDR3 sequence: CAAGDPTGTYNEQFF. The CDR3 DNA sequence: TGCGCCGCGGGTGACCCGACAGGGACTTACAATGAGCAGTTCTTC.

The sample holds a few counts of this clone. The V gene is TRBV29-1, the J gene TRBJ2-7, with 9 positions matching TRBD1. CDR3 size: 13 residues. V was clipped by 7 bases and J by 2 bases; unmatched bases: 6. CDR1 and CDR2 from the germline V gene are SQVTM and ANQGSEA. The CDR3 coding sequence is TGCAGCGCTGGGACAGGGCTTACCTACGAGCAGTACTTC. This codes for CSAGTGLTYEQYF.

The sample holds a few counts of this clone. This chain uses TRBV7-9 with TRBJ2-5; D possibly corresponds to TRBD1 (6 bases). V lost 7 bases, J lost 0 bases, and 9 bases lay in between. Looked up from germline, CDR1 is SEHNR and CDR2 is FQNEAQ (reference sequence). This CDR3 region has 13 residues. This chain's CDR3 is CASIKGDQETQYF. The DNA for the CDR3 is TGTGCCAGCATAAAGGGGGACCAAGAGACCCAGTACTTC.